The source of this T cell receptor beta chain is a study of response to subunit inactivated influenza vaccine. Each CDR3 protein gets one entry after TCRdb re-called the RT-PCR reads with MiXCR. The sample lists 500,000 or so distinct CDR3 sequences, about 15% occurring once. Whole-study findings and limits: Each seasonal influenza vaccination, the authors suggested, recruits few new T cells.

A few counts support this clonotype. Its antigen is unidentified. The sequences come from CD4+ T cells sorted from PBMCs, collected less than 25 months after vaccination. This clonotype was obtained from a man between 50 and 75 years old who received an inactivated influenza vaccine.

The CDR3 reads CASSPRVQAHEQYF. In nucleotides, the CDR3 is TGTGCCAGCTCACCACGGGTACAGGCCCACGAGCAGTACTTC. The rearrangement uses TRBV18 and TRBJ2-7, with D tentatively TRBD1 (5 bases). The CDR3 loop spans 14 amino acids. Looked up from germline, CDR1 is KGHSH and CDR2 is LQKENI. The V and J ends lost 1 base and 5 bases respectively, with 12 bases between them.